These 5 T cell receptor beta chains originate from one sample sequenced in a study of cytomegalovirus exposure and HLA in healthy donors. Amplification used 60 Vbeta primers and 13 Jbeta primers. Here immunoSEQ multiplex PCR was the method, and the copy in TCRdb shows in-frame clones only, minus some. The sample lists 100,000 to 150,000 clones, roughly 80% seen once, with 3.6% in the top ten. Input material: PBMCs. These receptors were collected from a woman aged 40 to 55 in good health and CMV-seropositive.

The chain is built from TRBV6-5 and TRBJ1-2, with 7 nucleotides matching TRBD1. The ends lost 7 bases at V and 2 bases at J; junction bases unmatched: 4. Germline V lookup: CDR1 MNHEY, CDR2 SVGAGI. The CDR3 is 13 amino acids. The CDR3: CASIGGKNYGYTF. The DNA for the CDR3 is TGTGCCAGCATAGGGGGCAAGAACTATGGCTACACCTTC.

This clone was seen only a few times. The chain links TRBV19 to TRBJ1-2; TRBD1 aligns across 8 bases. The germline CDR1 and CDR2 sequences are LNHDA and SQIVND (reference sequence). The CDR3 has 14 residues. V trimming: 6 bases; J trimming: 2 bases; junction bases outside the gene matches: 5. The CDR3 DNA reads as TGTGCCAGTAGCCCGACAGGGGACAACTATGGCTACACCTTC. Its translation: CASSPTGDNYGYTF.

For this clone: One end of the junction is discordant with germline, which a read error may explain. J is TRBJ1-1 and V is TRBV7-9; no clear D. Per germline, CDR1 SEHNR and CDR2 FQNEAQ (reference sequence). The CDR3 runs to 12 residues. CDR3 bases: TGTTCCAGCAGCTTACTCCTTTCTGAAGCTTTCTTT. It encodes CSSSLLLSEAFF.

V and J are TRBV10-3 and TRBJ1-1; 10 bases are a match to TRBD1. With V trimmed by 6 bases and J by 2 bases, 9 bases remained unmatched. The V gene's germline CDR1 is ENHRY and CDR2 SYGVKD. The CDR3 runs 16 residues. The CDR3 here is CAISDRGREGNTEAFF. The CDR3 region has the DNA TGTGCCATCAGCGACAGGGGGCGAGAGGGAAACACTGAAGCTTTCTTT.

The chain is built from TRBV6-1 and TRBJ2-2; 9 nucleotides line up with TRBD1. The CDR3 consists of 15 residues. CDR1 is MNHNS, CDR2 SASEGT, per germline. Unmatched junction bases numbered 2, after V lost 1 base and J lost 5 bases. The DNA of the CDR3 is TGTGCCAGCAGTGAAGGGACAGGGGAGACCGGGGAGCTGTTTTTT. It yields the protein CASSEGTGETGELFF.